This passage covers 6 T cell receptor beta chains from one sample sequenced in a study of blood T cell repertoires in COVID-19. Assay: immunoSEQ multiplex PCR; the TCRdb copy retains only in-frame clones and omits some. Here the sample spans around 300,000 clones, about 85% being singletons. The specimen was peripheral blood. The receptors stem from a woman in her 50s with active or convalescent COVID-19.

This chain joins TRBV10-3 and TRBJ2-1; 8 nucleotides align to TRBD2. The CDR3 loop spans 17 amino acids. Losses at the gene ends were 3 bases for V and 2 bases for J; bases not matched to a gene: 9. Per the germline V gene, CDR1 is ENHRY and CDR2 is SYGVKD. The CDR3 bases are TGTGCCATCAGTGACCCGGCCGGGGGGGCCGCCTACAATGAGCAGTTCTTC. Its protein product is CAISDPAGGAAYNEQFF.

In this sample, this clone turned up a few times. The genes are TRBV28 and TRBJ2-1, with 12 bases that match TRBD2. Germline V lookup: CDR1 MDHEN, CDR2 SYDVKM. V gave up 3 bases and J gave up 7 bases; unmatched junction bases: 4. The CDR3 runs to 15 residues. The CDR3 DNA follows: TGTGCCAGCAGTTTGCTAGCGGGAGGGTTGAATGAGCAGTTCTTC. This sequence encodes CASSLLAGGLNEQFF.

V usage is TRBV20-1 and J usage is TRBJ1-5; 10 bases are a match to TRBD1. From germline, CDR1 is DFQATT and CDR2 SNEGSKA (reference sequence). V shed 3 bases and J 2 bases; nucleotides not matched to a gene: 7. There are 16 residues in the CDR3. The CDR3, as DNA: TGCAGTGCTAGTCGGCGGGACAGGGGTCGCAATCAGCCCCAGCATTTT. Encoded protein: CSASRRDRGRNQPQHF.

The J gene is TRBJ2-7, the V gene TRBV7-8, with D maybe TRBD1 (7 bases). V dropped 8 bases and J dropped 1 base, with 21 bases sitting between them. The germline V gene has CDR1 SGHVS and CDR2 FQNEAQ. This CDR3 has 16 residues. As DNA, the CDR3 is TGTGCCAGCCTGCCGATGGGGGGACAGCAATCCTACGAGCAGTACTTC. This codes for CASLPMGGQQSYEQYF.

A single count supports this clone. The chain has TRBV6-5 and TRBJ1-1; a possible D gene is TRBD1 (5 bases). Germline V gives CDR1 MNHEY, CDR2 SVGAGI. The length of the CDR3 is 14 residues. V was cut by 7 bases and J by 1 base, with 13 bases left in between. As DNA, the CDR3 is TGTGCCAGCATCAAAGACGGGGGGAACACTGAAGCTTTCTTT. This gives the protein CASIKDGGNTEAFF.

J is TRBJ1-1 and V is TRBV29-1; D uncertain. Germline lookup yields CDR1 SQVTM and CDR2 ANQGSEA. This CDR3 comprises 13 residues. Trimming cost V 6 bases and J 0 bases, with 11 bases left between them. CDR3 in amino acids: CSVDDTVNTEAFF. The CDR3 bases are TGCAGCGTCGATGACACGGTGAACACTGAAGCTTTCTTT.